A single sample gave rise to the 27 T cell receptor beta chains below, sequenced in a study of blood T cell repertoires in COVID-19 (dated by TCRdb to 2018 to 2021). The library came from the immunoSEQ multiplex PCR assay. TCRdb provides this immuneACCESS table in a form limited to in-frame rearrangements. Some clones are lacking; in checked studies, under half of them reflect an unresolved V gene, and why the rest are absent is not known. A total of around 160,000 clones appear in this sample, over 80% of them only once. The top ten hold 2.5% to 3% of the sample. The sequenced sample was peripheral blood. All receptors derive from a woman aged 40 to 50 with active or convalescent COVID-19.

This chain uses TRBV3-1 (or the pseudogene TRBV3-2) with TRBJ2-7; a possible D gene is TRBD1 (5 bases). Germline lookup yields CDR1 LGHDT and CDR2 YNNKEL (reference sequence). CDR3 length equals 15 residues. V lost 2 bases to trimming and J lost 0 bases, with 11 bases between them. The CDR3 nucleotides are TGTGCCAGCAGCCAAACAGGACAACTCTCCTACGAGCAGTACTTC. Amino acid sequence: CASSQTGQLSYEQYF.

The chain is built from TRBV28 and TRBJ1-6, with no clear D. Germline V CDR1 and CDR2: MDHEN, SYDVKM. The CDR3 loop spans 12 amino acids. Trimming took 6 bases from V and 8 from J, leaving 8 bases between them. The CDR3 coding sequence is TGTGCCAGCAGCAGGATGGATTCACCCCTCCACTTT. Encoded protein: CASSRMDSPLHF.

The chain carries TRBV5-4 and TRBJ1-1; a weak D match, TRBD1 (5 bases). From germline, CDR1 is SGHNT and CDR2 YYREEE (reference sequence). V was cut by 4 bases and J by 2 bases, with 18 bases left in between. This CDR3 region has 16 residues. The CDR3 DNA reads TGTGCCAGCAGCGTACAGGTGGGCGGGGGAAACACTGAAGCTTTCTTT. This sequence encodes CASSVQVGGGNTEAFF.

The rearrangement joins TRBV30 to TRBJ2-7; 7 nucleotides align to TRBD2. Germline V gives CDR1 GTSNPN, CDR2 SVGIG (reference sequence). This CDR3 has 14 amino acids. The V and J ends lost 3 bases and 1 base, in that order; junction bases with no gene match: 6. CDR3 protein: CAWRGRDRSYEQYF. As DNA, the CDR3 is TGTGCCTGGAGAGGGAGGGACCGATCCTACGAGCAGTACTTC.

The chain uses TRBV5-4 and TRBJ2-7; 8 bases line up with TRBD1. Germline CDR1 and CDR2: SGHNT and YYREEE (reference sequence). Trimming took 4 bases from V and 5 from J; bases not matched to a gene: 14. The length of the CDR3 is 16 residues. The CDR3 bases are TGTGCCAGCAGCCCGACGCGGGCGACAGGGGTTGACGAGCAGTACTTC. Protein: CASSPTRATGVDEQYF.

The V gene is TRBV19, the J gene TRBJ2-7; 7 bases match TRBD1. The ends lost 5 bases at V and 0 bases at J; junction bases unmatched: 7. Germline V gene data show CDR1 as LNHDA and CDR2 as SQIVND (reference sequence). The length of the CDR3 is 15 residues. The CDR3 sequence is CASSADRPSSYEQYF. The CDR3 nucleotides read TGTGCCAGTAGTGCGGACAGGCCCAGCTCCTACGAGCAGTACTTC.

The chain couples TRBV4-2 to TRBJ1-4; D might be TRBD1 (5 bases). The CDR3 consists of 17 residues. V lost 0 bases, J lost 3 bases, and 14 bases lay in between. Germline V gene sequence: CDR1 LGHNA, CDR2 YNFKEQ. This CDR3 is CASSQDHGAGPNEKLFF. As DNA, the CDR3 is TGTGCCAGCAGCCAAGATCACGGAGCAGGGCCTAATGAAAAACTGTTTTTT.

This chain joins TRBV6-4 and TRBJ1-2; tentative D call: TRBD1 (5 bases). The germline V gene has CDR1 MRHNA and CDR2 SNTAGT. Trimming pared 3 bases from V and 4 bases from J, leaving 15 bases between. The CDR3 is 15 amino acids. CDR3 DNA sequence: TGTGCCAGCAGTGAGGGAGGGCAGGGTGCCTATGGCTACACCTTC. Translating gives CASSEGGQGAYGYTF.

This clone was seen a single time. The chain couples TRBV7-9 to TRBJ1-1; D perhaps matches TRBD1 (6 bases). The CDR3 is made up of 15 amino acids. Germline values: CDR1 SEHNR, CDR2 FQNEAQ (reference sequence). Trimming removed 6 bases at V and 1 base at J, with 15 bases between. CDR3 DNA: TGTGCCAGCAGGTCAACCGGGACAAGGAACACTGAAGCTTTCTTT. Translating gives CASRSTGTRNTEAFF.

The CDR3 coding sequence is TGCAGCTTTGGACAGGGTTGGGAGACCCAGTACTTC. Encoded protein: CSFGQGWETQYF. The chain employs TRBV29-1 and TRBJ2-5, with 8 nucleotides matching TRBD1. J was trimmed by 5 bases and V by 8 bases; bases with no gene match: 7. The germline CDR1 and CDR2 sequences are SQVTM and ANQGSEA. This CDR3 region has 12 residues.

V usage is TRBV29-1 and J usage is TRBJ2-1, with TRBD1 identical over 7 bases. Germline V gene lookup returns CDR1 SQVTM and CDR2 ANQGSEA. V gave up 5 bases and J gave up 4 bases; unmatched junction bases: 8. This CDR3 has 14 residues. Here the CDR3 reads CSVRNRGLYNEQFF. The DNA for the CDR3 is TGCAGCGTTCGGAACAGGGGCCTTTACAATGAGCAGTTCTTC.

CDR3 region: CATSRGLAGYSGANVLTF. The CDR3 bases are TGTGCCACCAGCAGGGGACTAGCGGGTTACTCTGGGGCCAACGTCCTGACTTTC. The chain carries TRBV15 and TRBJ2-6; 12 bases are shared with TRBD2. The germline V gene encodes CDR1 LNHNV and CDR2 YYDKDF (reference sequence). Trimming took 3 bases from V and 0 from J; bases not matched to a gene: 3. The CDR3 contains 18 residues. The full variable domain, rest sourced from reference TRBV15 and TRBJ2-6, is DAMVIQNPRYQVTQFGKPVTLSCSQTLNHNVMYWYQQKSSQAPKLLFHYYDKDFNNEADTPDNFQSRRPNTSFCFLDIRSPGLGDTAMYLCATSRGLAGYSGANVLTFGAGSRLTVL.

V is TRBV5-1 and J is TRBJ1-3; a weak D match, TRBD1 (5 bases). The V end lost 0 bases, the J end lost 0 bases, and 16 bases lay between the germline ends. This CDR3 contains 18 residues. Germline CDR1 is SGHRS and CDR2 is YFSETQ. CDR3 sequence: CASSLEMGQTYSGNTIYF. CDR3 DNA: TGCGCCAGCAGCTTGGAAATGGGGCAGACCTACTCTGGAAACACCATATATTTT.

The rearrangement joins TRBV5-4 to TRBJ1-2, with 7 bases lining up with TRBD1. V was pared by 4 bases and J by 4 bases, with 10 bases of the junction left unmatched. Germline loops: CDR1 SGHNT, CDR2 YYREEE (reference sequence). This CDR3 is built from 15 residues. The CDR3 nucleotides read TGTGCCAGCAGCCTAGGTGACAGGGAGTTCTATGGCTACACCTTC. Amino acid sequence: CASSLGDREFYGYTF.

The chain uses TRBV28 and TRBJ2-1; 12 bases align to TRBD2. This CDR3 has 15 residues. Trimming at V came to 5 bases and at J to 9 bases, leaving 8 bases not matched to a gene. CDR1 MDHEN and CDR2 SYDVKM come from the germline V gene. The CDR3 is CASSTPSGGASEQFF. CDR3 DNA sequence: TGTGCCAGCAGTACCCCTAGCGGGGGGGCCAGTGAGCAGTTCTTC. Combining the CDR3 with reference TRBV28 and TRBJ2-1 gives the whole variable domain DVKVTQSSRYLVKRTGEKVFLECVQDMDHENMFWYRQDPGLGLRLIYFSYDVKMKEKGDIPEGYSVSREKKERFSLILESASTNQTSMYLCASSTPSGGASEQFFGPGTRLTVL.

This chain uses TRBV30 with TRBJ1-2; possibly TRBD1 for D (5 bases). V lost 7 bases to trimming and J lost 2 bases, with 17 bases between them. The CDR3 spans 14 residues. Germline CDR1 and CDR2: GTSNPN and SVGIG (reference sequence). The CDR3 loop is CASPQAGGNYGYTF. The CDR3 DNA reads as TGTGCCTCTCCACAGGCTGGGGGGAACTATGGCTACACCTTC.

V gene TRBV6-6 combines with J gene TRBJ1-1; the D is unclear. CDR1 and CDR2 (germline): MNHNY, SVGAGI (reference sequence). The CDR3 is made up of 13 amino acids. Trimming pared 4 bases from V and 3 bases from J, leaving 9 bases between. The CDR3 loop reads CASSSLTDTEAFF. Written as DNA, the CDR3 is TGTGCCAGCAGTTCCCTAACAGACACTGAAGCTTTCTTT.

The chain combines TRBV19 with TRBJ2-1; no clear D gene. V was cut by 3 bases and J by 3 bases, with 3 bases left in between. Per germline, CDR1 LNHDA and CDR2 SQIVND (reference sequence). The CDR3 is 12 amino acids. The CDR3 DNA follows: TGTGCCAGTAGTATTAGCTACAATGAGCAGTTCTTC. Amino acid sequence: CASSISYNEQFF.

This clone was counted once. The V call is TRBV28, the J call TRBJ1-2; 8 bases map to TRBD1. The CDR3 consists of 14 residues. The germline V gene has CDR1 MDHEN and CDR2 SYDVKM. The V and J ends lost 5 bases and 4 bases, in that order; junction bases with no gene match: 6. CDR3 in amino acids: CASSPQGTGYGYTF. CDR3 sequence (DNA): TGTGCCAGCAGTCCCCAGGGGACAGGCTATGGCTACACCTTC.

CDR3 bases: TGTGCCAGCAGCTTATCCGCAGGTCCTTACTCTGGAAACACCATATATTTT. Its protein is CASSLSAGPYSGNTIYF. The chain links TRBV7-2 to TRBJ1-3; D ambiguous. Trimming cost V 2 bases and J 0 bases, with 14 bases left between them. Germline assignment: CDR1 SGHTA and CDR2 FQGNSA. The CDR3 length is 17 residues.

The chain links TRBV5-1 to TRBJ2-3; TRBD2 matches at 10 bases. CDR1 and CDR2 (germline): SGHRS, YFSETQ. There are 16 residues in the CDR3. Trimming cost V 0 bases and J 4 bases; bases outside gene matches: 5. The CDR3 region is CASSLGPSGSPDTQYF. The CDR3 coding sequence is TGCGCCAGCAGCTTGGGGCCTAGCGGGAGCCCAGATACGCAGTATTTT.

As DNA, the CDR3 is TGTGCCAGCAGGTCGACAGCTTCCTACGAGCAGTACTTC. Protein sequence: CASRSTASYEQYF. The V call is TRBV6-5, the J call TRBJ2-7; D might be TRBD1 (5 bases). V lost 6 bases to trimming and J lost 1 base, with 10 bases between them. Germline lookup yields CDR1 MNHEY and CDR2 SVGAGI. The CDR3 totals 13 residues.

This chain links TRBV20-1 with TRBJ2-3; D gene ambiguous. Germline CDR1 reads DFQATT; CDR2 reads SNEGSKA (reference sequence). The CDR3 is 17 amino acids. V lost 3 bases to trimming and J lost 0 bases, with 19 bases between them. This CDR3 reads CSASSLAALSSTDTQYF. The CDR3, as DNA: TGCAGTGCTAGTTCTCTCGCGGCTCTTTCTAGCACAGATACGCAGTATTTT.

The V and J genes are TRBV28 and TRBJ2-7; D not resolved. The V end was cut by 4 bases, the J end by 4 bases, with 17 bases between. This CDR3 region has 15 residues. Germline CDR1 reads MDHEN; CDR2 reads SYDVKM. DNA of the CDR3: TGTGCCAGCAGTTCTCCCGGCGGCCGAACTTACGAGCAGTACTTC. It is translated as CASSSPGGRTYEQYF.

The chain combines TRBV25-1 with TRBJ1-2, with 9 bases aligning to TRBD1. Germline lookup yields CDR1 MGHDK and CDR2 SYGVNS. The CDR3 totals 17 residues. The trim removed 3 bases at V and 2 bases at J, leaving 10 bases unmatched. The CDR3 protein is CASSDVGQGSGNYGYTF. CDR3 sequence (DNA): TGTGCCAGCAGTGACGTAGGACAGGGGAGTGGGAACTATGGCTACACCTTC.

This chain joins TRBV7-9 and TRBJ2-1, with 7 nucleotides matching TRBD1. The CDR3 length is 15 residues. Germline V gene lookup returns CDR1 SEHNR and CDR2 FQNEAQ (reference sequence). V shed 5 bases, J shed 4 bases, and the junction held 8 bases outside the gene matches. CDR3 in DNA: TGTGCCAGCAGCCCGGGACAGTGGGGATACAATGAGCAGTTCTTC. Amino acid sequence: CASSPGQWGYNEQFF.

The chain recombines TRBV29-1 with TRBJ1-4, with D possibly TRBD1 on 5 matching bases. Germline CDR1 SQVTM, CDR2 ANQGSEA. This CDR3 has 14 amino acids. The germline V and J ends were trimmed by 0 bases and 3 bases, with 8 bases remaining between them. Here the CDR3 reads CSVEDGGANEKLFF. Here the CDR3 DNA reads TGCAGCGTTGAAGACGGGGGAGCTAATGAAAAACTGTTTTTT.